This entry lists 14 T cell receptor beta chains sequenced from one sample in a study of T-cell reconstitution after alpha-beta-depleted transplantation in children. Preparation of the TCRbeta library involved a method that used unique molecular identifiers. Via MiXCR, TCRdb re-called the PCR reads, giving one row per CDR3 protein. The table records 350,000 to 450,000 distinct CDR3 sequences, roughly 20% of them present only once. Sequenced here: PBMCs from the stem cell graft donor, sampled from the stem cell graft. The receptor set was obtained from a human donor who donated a stem cell graft to a child with acute myeloid leukemia.

In this sample, this clonotype turned up a few times. The CDR3 here is CASSTQGQPQHF. CDR3 nucleotide sequence: TGTGCCAGCAGTACACAGGGTCAGCCCCAGCATTTT. The V call is TRBV27, the J call TRBJ1-5; tentative D call: TRBD1 (6 bases). V dropped 5 bases and J dropped 6 bases, with 8 bases sitting between them. The CDR3 has 12 amino acids. Germline V lookup: CDR1 MNHEY, CDR2 SMNVEV (reference sequence).

There are a few counts of this clonotype. The chain has TRBV4-1 and TRBJ2-7; TRBD1 matches 9 bases. The CDR3 consists of 17 residues. Per the germline V gene, CDR1 is MGHRA and CDR2 is YSYEKL. Trimming cost V 1 base and J 0 bases; bases outside gene matches: 7. The CDR3 nucleotides read TGCGCCAGCAGCCAAGGCCGAAGGACAGGGGACTCCTACGAGCAGTACTTC. Translated, it gives CASSQGRRTGDSYEQYF.

The V and J genes are TRBV7-9 and TRBJ1-2; D remains ambiguous. The germline V gene encodes CDR1 SEHNR and CDR2 FQNEAQ (reference sequence). Trimming took off 8 bases at V and 2 bases at J, with 9 bases between the two ends. The CDR3 is 12 amino acids. The DNA of the CDR3 is TGTGCCAGCGGGCCAGACAACTATGGCTACACCTTC. Translated, it gives CASGPDNYGYTF. The full variable domain, its missing parts supplied by reference TRBV7-9 and TRBJ1-2, is DTGVSQNPRHKITKRGQNVTFRCDPISEHNRLYWYRQTLGQGPEFLTYFQNEAQLEKSRLLSDRFSAERPKGSFSTLEIQRTEQGDSAMYLCASGPDNYGYTFGSGTRLTVV.

There are a few counts of this clonotype. The chain is built from TRBV20-1 and TRBJ2-2, with D possibly matching TRBD1 (5 bases). The length of the CDR3 is 15 residues. The ends were cut back, 6 bases at V and 4 bases at J, with 18 bases in the middle. Germline V CDR1 and CDR2: DFQATT, SNEGSKA (reference sequence). The CDR3 DNA sequence: TGCAGTGCGAAAAGGCTCGACAGACCCACCGGGGAGCTGTTTTTT. Translating it yields CSAKRLDRPTGELFF.

The chain links TRBV12-3 or TRBV12-4 to TRBJ1-5; perhaps TRBD1 as D (5 bases). The V gene lost 5 bases and the J gene lost 5 bases, with 13 bases spanning the gap. CDR3 size: 14 residues. The CDR3 here is CASSPTGGYQPQHF. CDR3 DNA: TGTGCCAGCAGTCCGACCGGGGGTTATCAGCCCCAGCATTTT.

The rearrangement uses TRBV3-1 and TRBJ2-1, with 11 positions matching TRBD2. Per the germline V gene, CDR1 is LGHDT and CDR2 is YNNKEL (reference sequence). The CDR3 loop spans 19 amino acids. The trim removed 4 bases at V and 3 bases at J, leaving 14 bases unmatched. The CDR3 loop is CASSPRENPGLAVYNEQFF. The CDR3 DNA is TGTGCCAGCAGCCCCAGAGAAAATCCGGGACTAGCGGTCTACAATGAGCAGTTCTTC.

V usage is TRBV3-1 and J usage is TRBJ2-1, with TRBD2 matching 14 bases. The CDR3 sequence is 19 residues long. With V trimmed by 6 bases and J by 5 bases, 15 bases remained unmatched. Germline CDR1 LGHDT, CDR2 YNNKEL (reference sequence). CDR3 in DNA: TGTGCCAGCAGTTCCGGGCGACTAGCGGGAGGGTTGTTGGACAATGAGCAGTTCTTC. This translates into CASSSGRLAGGLLDNEQFF.

Only a few counts were recorded for this clonotype. The V gene is TRBV9, the J gene TRBJ2-3, with D unclear. CDR3 length: 14 amino acids. CDR1 and CDR2 from the germline V gene are SGDLS and YYNGEE. The V end was cut by 2 bases, the J end by 0 bases, with 7 bases between. The CDR3 spells CASSVRASTDTQYF. In DNA form, the CDR3 reads TGTGCCAGCAGCGTTCGGGCTAGCACAGATACGCAGTATTTT.

This clonotype came up a few times. The chain combines TRBV7-6 with TRBJ2-2, with TRBD1 matching 7 bases. CDR1 is SGHVS and CDR2 is FNYEAQ in the germline V gene. The CDR3 totals 14 residues. The V and J ends lost 6 bases and 7 bases, in that order; junction bases with no gene match: 8. This CDR3 is CASSRQGSNGELFF. The DNA for the CDR3 is TGTGCCAGCAGTCGACAGGGTAGTAACGGGGAGCTGTTTTTT.

This clonotype occurred many times. The chain joins TRBV27 to TRBJ2-1; D is ambiguous. Trimming shortened V by 5 bases and J by 3 bases, and 11 bases separated the two germline ends. Germline values: CDR1 MNHEY, CDR2 SMNVEV (reference sequence). The CDR3 extends over 14 amino acids. CDR3 in amino acids: CASSQTLDYNEQFF. For the CDR3, the DNA is TGTGCCAGCAGTCAGACATTAGACTACAATGAGCAGTTCTTC.

The V gene is TRBV10-3, the J gene TRBJ1-5; 8 nucleotides match TRBD1. This CDR3 has 14 amino acids. Germline trimming cut 0 bases from V and 6 bases from J; bases unmatched to any gene: 1. CDR1 and CDR2 from the germline V gene are ENHRY and SYGVKD. CDR3 sequence reads: CAISESTGVQPQHF. CDR3 sequence (DNA): TGTGCCATCAGTGAGTCGACAGGGGTTCAGCCCCAGCATTTT.

This clonotype turned up a few times. V gene TRBV12-3 or TRBV12-4 combines with J gene TRBJ2-7; 7 bases align to TRBD1. The CDR3 totals 15 residues. The V and J ends lost 7 bases and 3 bases, in that order; junction bases with no gene match: 12. The CDR3 nucleotides read TGTGCCAGCACCGGGGACAGAGGTTCCCTCTACGAGCAGTACTTC. Protein: CASTGDRGSLYEQYF.

This clonotype was picked up a small number of times. The chain couples TRBV6-5 to TRBJ2-7; D possibly corresponds to TRBD1 (6 bases). The CDR3 has 13 amino acids. Germline CDR1 and CDR2: MNHEY and SVGAGI. V lost 5 bases and J 2 bases, leaving 10 bases between the germline ends. The CDR3 region is CASSQTGTYEQYF. CDR3 sequence (DNA): TGTGCCAGCAGTCAGACAGGCACCTACGAGCAGTACTTC.

V and J are TRBV12-3 or TRBV12-4 and TRBJ2-7, with 7 nucleotides matching TRBD1. This CDR3 region has 15 residues. Losses at the gene ends were 0 bases for V and 0 bases for J; bases not matched to a gene: 2. Written as DNA, the CDR3 is TGTGCCAGCAGTTTAGCCGGGACAGACTCCTACGAGCAGTACTTC. Translating gives CASSLAGTDSYEQYF.